The rows below give T cell receptor beta chains drawn from one sample of a study of cytomegalovirus exposure and HLA in healthy donors. The method was immunoSEQ multiplex PCR; TCRdb's version includes in-frame clones alone and lacks a portion of them. There are roughly 130,000 clones in the sample; roughly 80% occur only once, and 2.5% to 3.5% lies in the top ten. The sample comprised PBMCs. The receptors were gathered from a male donor in good health and CMV-seronegative. Each CDR3 is given with its conserved first and last residue.

V gene	CDR3 protein
TRBV2	CASSEATGVKLFF
TRBV27	CASSARVGRSSYEQYF
TRBV30	CAWSSTGVRNSPLHF
TRBV6-1	CASSNGQGFHQPQHF
TRBV4-1	CASRGDRGQETQYF
TRBV5-6	CASSLFQGSTDTQYF
TRBV7-6	CASSAGQGFTDTQYF
TRBV6-5	CASSYRGSYEQYF
TRBV2	CASREGSLGQPQHF
TRBV7-6	CASSLSPQGGGPHEQYF